This TCR beta chain is drawn from a study of blood T cell repertoires in COVID-19. The protocol was immunoSEQ multiplex PCR, while the TCRdb copy is restricted to in-frame clones and leaves out a portion. The sample includes 150,000 or so clones, approximately 90% seen only once; the top ten take 3.5% to 4.5%. Germline V gene data show CDR1 as ENHRY and CDR2 as SYGVKD. The V gene end was trimmed by 4 bases and the J gene end by 0 bases; junction bases not matched to a gene: 7. CDR3 length: 17 residues. The participants were between about 18 and 100 years old and came from about two dozen US areas. V is TRBV10-3 and J is TRBJ2-3, with TRBD2 identical over 10 bases. The clonotype comes from a woman between 40 and 50 years old who had been exposed to COVID-19. Sample: PBMCs or T cells enriched from blood (not recorded which). The chain's CDR3 is CAISVPTSGSSTDTQYF. The CDR3 DNA reads TGTGCCATCAGTGTCCCGACTAGCGGGTCTAGCACAGATACGCAGTATTTT.